These 5 T cell receptor beta chains originate from one sample sequenced in a study of blood T cell repertoires in COVID-19. The protocol was immunoSEQ multiplex PCR, while the TCRdb copy is restricted to in-frame clones and leaves out a portion. The sample includes about 220,000 clones, approximately 84% seen only once; the top ten take 3%. Sequencing was performed on peripheral blood. The receptors shown here come from a woman between 25 and 40 years old who had recovered from COVID-19.

The chain links TRBV18 to TRBJ1-3; D unclear. Trimming removed 4 bases from V and 4 bases from J, with 20 bases in between. This CDR3 has 17 residues. Germline V gene data show CDR1 as KGHSH and CDR2 as LQKENI. Written as DNA, the CDR3 is TGTGCCAGCTCACGATCTGGGCAGCCCAGCATAGGAAACACCATATATTTT. Residues: CASSRSGQPSIGNTIYF.

This chain connects TRBV10-1 to TRBJ2-7, with D perhaps TRBD2 (7 bases). Germline V gives CDR1 WNHNN, CDR2 SYGVQD (reference sequence). The CDR3 spans 14 residues. V lost 0 bases and J lost 7, with 13 bases in between. DNA of the CDR3: TGCGCCAGCAGTGAGTCGAGGGGGGGTAGAGAGCAGTACTTC. It codes for CASSESRGGREQYF.

This chain joins TRBV11-2 and TRBJ2-5; TRBD2 agrees at 9 bases. Unmatched junction bases numbered 11, after V lost 1 base and J lost 5 bases. CDR1 and CDR2 (germline): SGHAT, FQNNGV. The CDR3 extends over 17 amino acids. In DNA, the CDR3 is TGTGCCAGCAGCTTAGTTGGGCTGAGCGGGGGGCCGGAGACCCAGTACTTC. Protein product: CASSLVGLSGGPETQYF.

Remarks on this clone: Other DNA sequences in this specimen translate into the identical CDR3. This chain connects TRBV6-5 to TRBJ1-2; TRBD1 might be the D (5 bases). Germline values: CDR1 MNHEY, CDR2 SVGAGI. CDR3 length: 13 residues. Trimming took 2 bases from V and 2 from J, leaving 6 bases between them. This chain's CDR3 is CASSYAGNYGYTF. As DNA, the CDR3 is TGTGCCAGCAGTTACGCAGGGAACTATGGCTACACCTTC.

This clone has a handful of counts. V is TRBV30 and J is TRBJ2-7; the match to TRBD2 covers 8 bases. Trimming at V came to 4 bases and at J to 6 bases, leaving 14 bases not matched to a gene. The germline V gene has CDR1 GTSNPN and CDR2 SVGIG (reference sequence). The CDR3 loop spans 15 amino acids. The CDR3 loop reads CAWTLRGGPLSEQYF. The CDR3 coding sequence is TGTGCCTGGACCCTCCGGGGGGGCCCCCTAAGCGAGCAGTACTTC.